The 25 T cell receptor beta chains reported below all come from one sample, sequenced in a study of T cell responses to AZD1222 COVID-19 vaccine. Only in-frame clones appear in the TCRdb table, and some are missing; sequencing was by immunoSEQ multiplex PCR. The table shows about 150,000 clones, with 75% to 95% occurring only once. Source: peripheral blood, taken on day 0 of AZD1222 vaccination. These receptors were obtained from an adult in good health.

The CDR3, as DNA: TGTGCCAGCAGCTTAGTTCGGACAGGTCAAGAGACCCAGTACTTC. Protein: CASSLVRTGQETQYF. The chain has TRBV7-9 and TRBJ2-5; the match to TRBD1 covers 7 bases. The junction had 4 bases not matched to a gene; V was cut back by 1 base and J by 2 bases. The CDR3 length is 15 residues. The germline V gene encodes CDR1 SEHNR and CDR2 FQNEAQ (reference sequence).

CDR3 region: CASSQGGAAGMYEKLFF. The CDR3 DNA follows: TGTGCCAGCAGCCAAGGAGGGGCCGCAGGGATGTACGAAAAACTGTTTTTT. This rearrangement joins TRBV14 to TRBJ1-4; possibly TRBD1 for D (5 bases). The germline CDR1 and CDR2 sequences are SGHDN and FVKESK. The CDR3 covers 17 residues. The V gene lost 1 base and the J gene lost 8 bases, with 20 bases spanning the gap.

This chain's CDR3 is CASSIVQGGNYGYTF. In nucleotides, the CDR3 is TGTGCCAGTAGTATAGTACAGGGGGGAAACTATGGCTACACCTTC. The chain links TRBV19 to TRBJ1-2; 8 bases match TRBD1. The J segment lost 2 bases and the V segment lost 1 base, leaving 3 bases of the junction unmatched. Germline values: CDR1 LNHDA, CDR2 SQIVND (reference sequence). The CDR3 spans 15 residues. The full variable domain, with the rest looked up from reference TRBV19 and TRBJ1-2, is DGGITQSPKYLFRKEGQNVTLSCEQNLNHDAMYWYRQDPGQGLRLIYYSQIVNDFQKGDIAEGYSVSREKKESFPLTVTSAQKNPTAFYLCASSIVQGGNYGYTFGSGTRLTVV.

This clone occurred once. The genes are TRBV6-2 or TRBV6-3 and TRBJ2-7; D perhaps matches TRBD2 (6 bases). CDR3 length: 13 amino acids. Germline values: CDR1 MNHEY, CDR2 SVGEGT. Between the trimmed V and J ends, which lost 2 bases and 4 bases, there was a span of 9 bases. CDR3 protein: CASSYTGEYEQYF. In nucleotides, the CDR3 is TGTGCCAGCAGTTACACGGGGGAGTACGAGCAGTACTTC.

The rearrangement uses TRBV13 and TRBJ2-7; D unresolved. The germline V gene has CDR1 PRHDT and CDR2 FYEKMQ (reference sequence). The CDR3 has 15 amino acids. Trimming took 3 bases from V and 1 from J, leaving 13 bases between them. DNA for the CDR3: TGTGCCAGCAGCTTGGGCGATATTTGGTCCTACGAGCAGTACTTC. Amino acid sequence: CASSLGDIWSYEQYF.

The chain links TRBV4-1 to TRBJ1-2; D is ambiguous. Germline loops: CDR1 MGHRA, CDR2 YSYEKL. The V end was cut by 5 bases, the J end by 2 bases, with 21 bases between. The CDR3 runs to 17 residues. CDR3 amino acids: CASSSSPTARLNYGYTF. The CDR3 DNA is TGCGCCAGCAGCAGCTCCCCTACCGCGCGGTTAAACTATGGCTACACCTTC.

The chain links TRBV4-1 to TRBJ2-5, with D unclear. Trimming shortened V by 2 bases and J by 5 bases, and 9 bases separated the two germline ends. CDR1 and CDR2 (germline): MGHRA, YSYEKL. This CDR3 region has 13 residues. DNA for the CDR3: TGCGCCAGCAGCCAACAGATTGGGGAGACCCAGTACTTC. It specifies CASSQQIGETQYF.

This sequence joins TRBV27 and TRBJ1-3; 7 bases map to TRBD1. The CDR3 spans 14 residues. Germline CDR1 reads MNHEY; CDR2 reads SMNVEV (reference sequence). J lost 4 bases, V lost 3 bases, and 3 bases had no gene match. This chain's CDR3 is CASSFTGEGNTIYF. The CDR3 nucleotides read TGTGCCAGCAGTTTTACAGGGGAAGGAAACACCATATATTTT.

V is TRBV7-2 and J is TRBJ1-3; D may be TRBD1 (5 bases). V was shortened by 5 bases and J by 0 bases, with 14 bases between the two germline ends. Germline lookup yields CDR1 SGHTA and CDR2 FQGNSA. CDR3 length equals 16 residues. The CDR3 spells CASSLSRGVSGNTIYF. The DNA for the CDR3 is TGTGCCAGCAGCCTAAGTAGGGGAGTCTCTGGAAACACCATATATTTT.

CDR3 in amino acids: CASSETGVEQYF. In nucleotides, the CDR3 is TGTGCCAGCAGTGAAACGGGGGTCGAGCAGTACTTC. The rearrangement uses TRBV25-1 and TRBJ2-7, with D possibly matching TRBD2 (6 bases). Germline CDR1 reads MGHDK; CDR2 reads SYGVNS. The V end was cut by 2 bases, the J end by 6 bases, with 8 bases between. CDR3 length: 12 residues.

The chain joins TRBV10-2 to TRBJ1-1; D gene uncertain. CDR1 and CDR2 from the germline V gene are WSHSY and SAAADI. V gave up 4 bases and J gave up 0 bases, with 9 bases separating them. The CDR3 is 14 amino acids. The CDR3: CASSVSPMNTEAFF. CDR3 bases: TGCGCCAGCAGTGTTTCTCCCATGAACACTGAAGCTTTCTTT.

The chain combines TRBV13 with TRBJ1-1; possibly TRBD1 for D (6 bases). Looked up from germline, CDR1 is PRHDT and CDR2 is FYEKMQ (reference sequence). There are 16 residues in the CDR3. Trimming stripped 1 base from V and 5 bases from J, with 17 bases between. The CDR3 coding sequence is TGTGCCAGCAGCTTAGACCCCAGGGGTATTGGGACTGAAGCTTTCTTT. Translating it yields CASSLDPRGIGTEAFF.

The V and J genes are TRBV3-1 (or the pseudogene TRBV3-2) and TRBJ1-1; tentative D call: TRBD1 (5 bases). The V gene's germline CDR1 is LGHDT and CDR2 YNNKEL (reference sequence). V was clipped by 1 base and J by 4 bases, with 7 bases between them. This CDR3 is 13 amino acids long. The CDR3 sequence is CASSQVGATEAFF. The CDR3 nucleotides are TGTGCCAGCAGCCAAGTAGGGGCCACTGAAGCTTTCTTT.

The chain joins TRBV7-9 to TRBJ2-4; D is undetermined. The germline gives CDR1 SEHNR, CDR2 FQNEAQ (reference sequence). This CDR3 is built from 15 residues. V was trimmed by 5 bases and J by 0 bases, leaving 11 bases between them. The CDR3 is CASSPPVVAKNIQYF. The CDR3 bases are TGTGCCAGCAGCCCCCCGGTCGTAGCCAAAAACATTCAGTACTTC.

The CDR3 nucleotides are TGTGCCAGCTCACCCTCTAGGGAGGGGACTTACTATGGCTACACCTTC. Translation gives CASSPSREGTYYGYTF. The gene calls are TRBV18 and TRBJ1-2; D might be TRBD1 (5 bases). The V and J ends lost 3 bases and 3 bases respectively, with 17 bases between them. This CDR3 spans 16 amino acids. In germline, CDR1 is KGHSH, CDR2 LQKENI.

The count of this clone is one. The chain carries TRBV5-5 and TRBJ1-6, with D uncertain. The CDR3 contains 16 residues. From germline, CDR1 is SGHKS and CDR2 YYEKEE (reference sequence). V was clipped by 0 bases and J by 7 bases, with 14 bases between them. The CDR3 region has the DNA TGTGCCAGCAGCTTGGGGGCAGGTGGCGGGAATTCACCCCTCCACTTT. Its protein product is CASSLGAGGGNSPLHF.

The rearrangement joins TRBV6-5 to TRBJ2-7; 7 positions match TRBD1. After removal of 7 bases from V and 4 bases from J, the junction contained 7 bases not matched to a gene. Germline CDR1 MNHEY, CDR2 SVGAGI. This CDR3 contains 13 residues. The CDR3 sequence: CASTIGQAYEQYF. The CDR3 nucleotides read TGTGCCAGCACCATAGGACAGGCTTACGAGCAGTACTTC.

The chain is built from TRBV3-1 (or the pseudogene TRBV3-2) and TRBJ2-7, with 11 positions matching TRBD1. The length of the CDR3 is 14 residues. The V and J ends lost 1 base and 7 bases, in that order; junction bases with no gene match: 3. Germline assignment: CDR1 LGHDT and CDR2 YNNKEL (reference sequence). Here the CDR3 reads CASSQVDRGQEQYF. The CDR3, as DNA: TGTGCCAGCAGCCAAGTGGACAGGGGGCAGGAGCAGTACTTC.

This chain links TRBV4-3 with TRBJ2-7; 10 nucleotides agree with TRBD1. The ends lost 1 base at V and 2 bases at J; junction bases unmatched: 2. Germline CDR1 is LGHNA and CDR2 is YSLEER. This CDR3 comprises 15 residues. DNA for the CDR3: TGCGCCAGCAGCCAAGCGGACAGGGGGGCCTACGAGCAGTACTTC. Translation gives CASSQADRGAYEQYF.

CDR3: CASSTKRTGETEAFF. The DNA for the CDR3 is TGTGCCAGCAGTACTAAGCGGACAGGGGAGACTGAAGCTTTCTTT. The chain carries TRBV6-6 and TRBJ1-1, with 9 bases identical to TRBD1. V was pared by 5 bases and J by 5 bases, with 9 bases of the junction left unmatched. CDR1 is MNHNY and CDR2 is SVGAGI in the germline V gene (reference sequence). The CDR3 has 15 residues.

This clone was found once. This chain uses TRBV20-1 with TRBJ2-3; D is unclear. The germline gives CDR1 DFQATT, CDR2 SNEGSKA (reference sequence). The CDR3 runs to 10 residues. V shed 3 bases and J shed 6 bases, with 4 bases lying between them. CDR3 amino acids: CSARLDTQYF. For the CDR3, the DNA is TGCAGTGCTAGGCTCGATACGCAGTATTTT.

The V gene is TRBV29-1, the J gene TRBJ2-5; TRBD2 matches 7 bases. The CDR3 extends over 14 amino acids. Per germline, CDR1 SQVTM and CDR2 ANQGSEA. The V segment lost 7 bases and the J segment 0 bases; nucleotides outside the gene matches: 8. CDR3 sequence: CSAEGRDHQETQYF. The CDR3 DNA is TGCAGCGCCGAAGGGAGGGACCACCAAGAGACCCAGTACTTC. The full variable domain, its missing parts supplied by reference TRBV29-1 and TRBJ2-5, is SAVISQKPSRDICQRGTSLTIQCQVDSQVTMMFWYRQQPGQSLTLIATANQGSEATYESGFVIDKFPISRPNLTFSTLTVSNMSPEDSSIYLCSAEGRDHQETQYFGPGTRLLVL.

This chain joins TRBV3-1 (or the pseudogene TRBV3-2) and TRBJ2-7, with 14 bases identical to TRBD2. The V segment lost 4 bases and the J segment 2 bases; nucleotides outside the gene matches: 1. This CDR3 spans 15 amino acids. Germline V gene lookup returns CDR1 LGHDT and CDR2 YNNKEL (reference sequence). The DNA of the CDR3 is TGTGCCAGCAGCCCGACTAGCGGGGGGGCCTACGAGCAGTACTTC. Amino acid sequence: CASSPTSGGAYEQYF.

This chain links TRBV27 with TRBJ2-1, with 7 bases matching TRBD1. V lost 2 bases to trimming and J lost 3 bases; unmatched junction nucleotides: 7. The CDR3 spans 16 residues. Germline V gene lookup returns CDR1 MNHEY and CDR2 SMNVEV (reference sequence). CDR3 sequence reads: CASSLETGRIYNEQFF. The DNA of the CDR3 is TGTGCCAGCAGTTTAGAGACAGGGCGGATCTACAATGAGCAGTTCTTC.

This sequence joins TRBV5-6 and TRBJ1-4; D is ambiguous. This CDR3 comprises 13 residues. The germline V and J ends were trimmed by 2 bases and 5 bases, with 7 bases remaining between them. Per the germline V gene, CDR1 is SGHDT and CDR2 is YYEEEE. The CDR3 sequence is CASSFGGNEKLFF. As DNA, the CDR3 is TGTGCCAGCAGCTTTGGAGGGAATGAAAAACTGTTTTTT. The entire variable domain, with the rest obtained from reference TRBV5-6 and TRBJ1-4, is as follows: DAGVTQSPTHLIKTRGQQVTLRCSPKSGHDTVSWYQQALGQGPQFIFQYYEEEERQRGNFPDRFSGHQFPNYSSELNVNALLLGDSALYLCASSFGGNEKLFFGSGTQLSVL.